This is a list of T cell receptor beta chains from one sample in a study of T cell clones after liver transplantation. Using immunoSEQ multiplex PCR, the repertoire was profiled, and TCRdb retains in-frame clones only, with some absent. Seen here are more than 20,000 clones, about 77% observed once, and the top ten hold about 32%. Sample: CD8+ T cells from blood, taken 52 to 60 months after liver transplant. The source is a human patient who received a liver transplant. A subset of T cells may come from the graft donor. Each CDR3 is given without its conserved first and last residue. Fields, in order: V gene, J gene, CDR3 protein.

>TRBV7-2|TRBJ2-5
ASSLRMSPQTQY
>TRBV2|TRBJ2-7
ASSDYRLYEQY
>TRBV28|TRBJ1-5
ASRSAGSSNQPQH
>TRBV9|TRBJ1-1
ASSAPGTGNTEAF
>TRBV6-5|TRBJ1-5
ASSPFMEGHQPQH
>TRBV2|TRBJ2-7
ASSESRSYEQY
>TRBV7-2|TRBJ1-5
ASSFIGGDQPQH
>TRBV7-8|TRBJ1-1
ASSSGQGYTEAF
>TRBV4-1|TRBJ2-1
ASSQGSAYNEQF
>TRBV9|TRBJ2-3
ASSPGGSSTDTQY
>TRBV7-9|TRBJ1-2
ASSLGQDNYGYT
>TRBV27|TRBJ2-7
ASSSGPNYEQY
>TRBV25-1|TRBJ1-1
ASRQGEATEAF
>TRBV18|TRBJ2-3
ASSPEAGGPADTQY
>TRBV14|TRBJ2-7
ASSPGTGGSYEQY
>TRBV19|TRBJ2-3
ASSIGQGFTDTQY
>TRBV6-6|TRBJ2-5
ASSYAGDETQY
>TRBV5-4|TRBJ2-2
ASSLGQSTGELF
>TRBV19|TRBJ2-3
ASSILAGGLPSTDTQY
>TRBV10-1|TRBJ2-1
ASSSGLADNEQF
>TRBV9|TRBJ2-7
ASSGQRSEQY
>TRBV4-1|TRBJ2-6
ASSEIPGTGSGDSSGANVLT
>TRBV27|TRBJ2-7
ASSLTLLAYEQY
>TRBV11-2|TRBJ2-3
ATYRGAGGPDTQY
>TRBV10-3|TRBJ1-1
AISESKSENTEAF
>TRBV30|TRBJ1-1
AWSVQYSPVGTEAF
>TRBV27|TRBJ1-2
ASSNGAYGAGYT
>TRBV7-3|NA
ASSLGQGESEQY
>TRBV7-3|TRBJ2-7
ASSTVPGTNEQY
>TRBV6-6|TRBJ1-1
ASSPSGQGINTEAF
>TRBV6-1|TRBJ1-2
ASSISGRRGQGYT
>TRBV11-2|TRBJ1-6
ASSLGGWQLGNSPLH
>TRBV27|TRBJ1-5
ASSSGTGGDQPQH
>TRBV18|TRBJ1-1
ASSPPEGTGYLAF
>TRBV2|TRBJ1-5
ASSVGGIQPQH
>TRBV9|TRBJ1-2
ASSPETGGDYGYT
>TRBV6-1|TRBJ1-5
ASSENVWAGNQPQH
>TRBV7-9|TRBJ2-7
ASSFYKGQGYYEQY
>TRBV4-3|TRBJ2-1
ASSRETGDNEQF
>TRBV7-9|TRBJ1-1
ASSLASEDTEAF
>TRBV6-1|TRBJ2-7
ASRQGYEQY
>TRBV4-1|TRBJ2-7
ASSTGTYEQY
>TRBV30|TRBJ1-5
AWSEGNQPQH
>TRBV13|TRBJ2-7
ASSLGGQGFNEQY
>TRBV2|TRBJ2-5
ASSESVKGQGEETQY
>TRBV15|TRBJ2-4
ATEGAGIQY
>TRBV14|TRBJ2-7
ASRRGINEQY
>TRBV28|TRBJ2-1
ASSLGGAGLNEQF
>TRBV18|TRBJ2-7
ASSPRAYEQY
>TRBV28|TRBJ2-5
ASSPQGAKKGTQY
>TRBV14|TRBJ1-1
ASSQGGRGNTEAF
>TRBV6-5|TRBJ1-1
ASSYATGTNTEAF
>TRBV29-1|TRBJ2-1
SVIPSGWTNRGGPNEQF
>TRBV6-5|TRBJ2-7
ASSEGGVYEQY
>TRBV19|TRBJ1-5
ASSVGSNQPQH
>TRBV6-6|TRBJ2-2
ASSYSIGGPSGELF
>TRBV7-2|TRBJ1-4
ASSNSGGTNEKLF